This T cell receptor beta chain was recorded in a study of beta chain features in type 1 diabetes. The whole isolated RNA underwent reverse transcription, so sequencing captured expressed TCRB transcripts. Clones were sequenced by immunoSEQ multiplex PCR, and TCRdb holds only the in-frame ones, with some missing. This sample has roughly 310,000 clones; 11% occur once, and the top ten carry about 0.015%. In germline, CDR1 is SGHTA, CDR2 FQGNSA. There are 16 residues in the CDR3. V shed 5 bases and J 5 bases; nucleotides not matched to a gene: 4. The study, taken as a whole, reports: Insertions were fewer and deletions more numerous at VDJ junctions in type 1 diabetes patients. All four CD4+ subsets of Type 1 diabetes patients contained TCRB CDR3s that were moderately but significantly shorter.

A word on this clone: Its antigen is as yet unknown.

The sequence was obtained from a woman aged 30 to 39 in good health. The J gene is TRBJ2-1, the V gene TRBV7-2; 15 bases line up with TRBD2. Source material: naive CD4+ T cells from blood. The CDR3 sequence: CASSLGLAGGNNEQFF. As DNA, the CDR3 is TGTGCCAGCAGCCTGGGACTAGCGGGAGGAAACAATGAGCAGTTCTTC.